These T cell receptor beta chains were read from a single sample in a study of shared clonotypes between healthy human individuals. Only in-frame clones appear in the TCRdb table, and some are missing; sequencing was by immunoSEQ multiplex PCR. The table shows around 940,000 clones, with over 75% occurring only once. Material for sequencing was memory CD4+ T cells sorted from blood. The source of these receptors is a man younger than 35 in good health. Each CDR3 is given with its conserved first and last residue. The D gene is left open where the match is weak. Clone size is stated in some rows and not others, as once, few, many or a class when expanded.

CDR3,DNA,length,J,size,D,V
CASSLVLNTEAFF,TGTGCCAGCAGCTTAGTTCTGAACACTGAAGCTTTCTTT,13,TRBJ1-1,.,.,TRBV7-2
CSVALAARSGYEQYF,TGCAGCGTTGCCCTAGCGGCAAGATCAGGCTACGAGCAGTACTTC,15,TRBJ2-7,.,TRBD2,TRBV29-1
CASSVGQLNTEAFF,TGTGCCAGCAGCGTAGGACAGTTGAACACTGAAGCTTTCTTT,14,TRBJ1-1,.,.,TRBV7-9
CASSQFLNSEKLFF,TGTGCCAGCAGCCAATTCTTGAATTCGGAAAAACTGTTTTTT,14,TRBJ1-4,.,.,TRBV14
CASSYVGTSSGNTIYF,TGTGCCAGCAGTTACGTTGGCACCTCCTCTGGAAACACCATATATTTT,16,TRBJ1-3,.,.,TRBV6-6
CASSPGQGAQETQYF,TGTGCCAGCAGCCCCGGCCAGGGGGCTCAAGAGACCCAGTACTTC,15,TRBJ2-5,.,TRBD1,TRBV7-2
CAISETDRNTEAFF,TGTGCCATCAGTGAGACCGACAGGAACACTGAAGCTTTCTTT,14,TRBJ1-1,.,.,TRBV10-3
CAWRGPGLGSYEQYF,TGTGCCTGGAGAGGGCCGGGACTCGGTTCCTACGAGCAGTACTTC,15,TRBJ2-7,.,.,TRBV30
CASSPGLPQETQYF,TGTGCCAGCAGCCCGGGACTACCACAAGAGACCCAGTACTTC,14,TRBJ2-5,.,TRBD2,TRBV5-4
CASTGPNTGELFF,TGCGCCAGCACGGGGCCAAACACCGGGGAGCTGTTTTTT,13,TRBJ2-2,.,.,TRBV5-1
CASSLQGPNTQYF,TGTGCCAGCAGTTTGCAGGGTCCAAATACGCAGTATTTT,13,TRBJ2-3,.,.,TRBV28
CASSIAFMNTEAFF,TGTGCCAGTAGTATAGCTTTTATGAACACTGAAGCTTTCTTT,14,TRBJ1-1,.,.,TRBV19
CASSLGGVGEKLFF,TGCGCCAGCAGCTTGGGGGGTGTAGGTGAAAAACTGTTTTTT,14,TRBJ1-4,many,.,TRBV5-1
CASSQAPGRTGGTNEKLFF,TGCGCCAGCAGCCAGGCCCCTGGGCGGACAGGGGGGACTAATGAAAAACTGTTTTTT,19,TRBJ1-4,.,TRBD1,TRBV4-1
CSASTSGNTGELFF,TGCAGCGCATCGACTAGCGGAAACACCGGGGAGCTGTTTTTT,14,TRBJ2-2,.,TRBD2,TRBV29-1
CASSISTGRGTEAFF,TGTGCCAGTAGTATATCCACAGGGAGGGGCACTGAAGCTTTCTTT,15,TRBJ1-1,many,.,TRBV19
CASTQAQGCEKLFF,TGTGCCAGCACTCAAGCCCAAGGGTGTGAAAAACTGTTTTTT,14,TRBJ1-4,.,.,TRBV21-1